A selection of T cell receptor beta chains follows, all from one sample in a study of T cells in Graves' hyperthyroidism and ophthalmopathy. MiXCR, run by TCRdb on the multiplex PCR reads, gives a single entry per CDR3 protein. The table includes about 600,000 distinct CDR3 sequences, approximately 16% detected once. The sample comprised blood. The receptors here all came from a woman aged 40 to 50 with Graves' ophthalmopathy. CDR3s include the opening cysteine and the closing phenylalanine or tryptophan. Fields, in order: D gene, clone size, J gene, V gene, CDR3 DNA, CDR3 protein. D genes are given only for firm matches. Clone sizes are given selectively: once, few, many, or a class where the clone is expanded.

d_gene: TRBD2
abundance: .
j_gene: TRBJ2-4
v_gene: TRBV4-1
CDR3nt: TGCGCCAGCAGCCAAGCGGACTTCATTAGCGGGAGCGGCCACATTCAGTACTTC
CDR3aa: CASSQADFISGSGHIQYF

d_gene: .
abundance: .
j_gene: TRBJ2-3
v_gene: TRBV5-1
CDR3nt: TGCGCCAGCAGCCTGGGGACTGCCGGTCCAGTAGATACGCAGTATTTT
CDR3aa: CASSLGTAGPVDTQYF

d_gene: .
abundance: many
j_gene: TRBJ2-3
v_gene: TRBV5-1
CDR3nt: TGCGCCAGCAGCCCCCAGAGCCGAGATACGCAGTATTTT
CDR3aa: CASSPQSRDTQYF

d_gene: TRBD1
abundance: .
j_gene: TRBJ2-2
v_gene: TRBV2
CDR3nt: TGTGCCACAACAGGGGTGGTGACCGGGGAGCTGTTTTTT
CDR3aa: CATTGVVTGELFF

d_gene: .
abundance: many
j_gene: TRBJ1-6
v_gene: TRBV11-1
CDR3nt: TGTGCCAGCAGCCGTGATGGGGATTCACCCCTCCACTTT
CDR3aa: CASSRDGDSPLHF

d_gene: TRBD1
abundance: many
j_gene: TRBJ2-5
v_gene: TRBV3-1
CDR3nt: TGTGCCAGCAGCACCCGGGACAGGGAGAGAATGGAAGAGACCCAGTACTTC
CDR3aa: CASSTRDRERMEETQYF

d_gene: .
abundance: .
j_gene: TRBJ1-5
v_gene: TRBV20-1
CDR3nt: TGCAGTGCTAGAGTTCCCGGGGGAGGGAGCAATCAGCCCCAGCATTTT
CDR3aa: CSARVPGGGSNQPQHF

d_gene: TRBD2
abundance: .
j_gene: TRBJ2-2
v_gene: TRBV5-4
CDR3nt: TGTGCCAGCAGCGGCGGGGGGCAGGTGACCGGGGAGCTGTTTTTT
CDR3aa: CASSGGGQVTGELFF

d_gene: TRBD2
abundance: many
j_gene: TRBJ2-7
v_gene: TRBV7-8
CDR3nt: TGTGCCAGCAGCCCCTGGGTTTGGGCTAGCGGGGGGCACTACGAGCAGTACTTC
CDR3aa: CASSPWVWASGGHYEQYF

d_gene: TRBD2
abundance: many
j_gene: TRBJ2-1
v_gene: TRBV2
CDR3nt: TGTGCCACCTCCCCAAGCGGGAGTATCGATGAGCAGTTCTTC
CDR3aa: CATSPSGSIDEQFF